This T cell receptor (beta chain) emerged from a study of cytomegalovirus exposure and HLA in healthy donors. In this sample, this clone turned up a few times. Primers for the PCR totalled 60 Vbeta and 13 Jbeta. TCRdb keeps only in-frame clones here, not all; method: immunoSEQ multiplex PCR. Seen here are 110,000 to 150,000 clones, around 10% observed once, and the top ten hold approximately 1.7%. CDR3 length equals 11 residues. CDR1 is MDHEN, CDR2 SYDVKM, per germline. This TCR derives from a man over 45 in good health and CMV-seronegative. This chain connects TRBV28 to TRBJ2-5, with D perhaps TRBD1 (7 bases). The specimen was PBMCs. This CDR3 reads CAGGTEETQYF. The CDR3 DNA reads TGTGCAGGGGGGACAGAAGAGACCCAGTACTTC. Combining the CDR3 with reference TRBV28 and TRBJ2-5 gives the whole variable domain DVKVTQSSRYLVKRTGEKVFLECVQDMDHENMFWYRQDPGLGLRLIYFSYDVKMKEKGDIPEGYSVSREKKERFSLILESASTNQTSMYLCAGGTEETQYFGPGTRLLVL.